The clone carrying this TCR beta chain was seen more than once but under ten times. No antigen is known for it. Other nucleotide sequences from this sample produce the same CDR3. This record comes from a study of cytomegalovirus exposure and HLA in healthy donors. Study as a whole: Early released data comprised approximately 85 million unique TCRs from HLA-typed donors.

Donors counted as nominally healthy when sampled, yet unrecorded immune exposures were likely. The CDR3 has 14 amino acids. After removal of 6 bases from V and 1 base from J, the junction contained 2 bases not matched to a gene. Looked up from germline, CDR1 is MNHEY and CDR2 is SMNVEV (reference sequence). A multiplex PCR was run with 60 Vbeta primers and 13 Jbeta primers. The table came from immunoSEQ multiplex PCR; TCRdb's copy has only in-frame clones and leaves some out. The table lists some 150,000 clones, around 83% of them singletons, with about 8.6% in the top ten. Broader study findings: Later genetic work tied a missense DCLRE1C variant to beta-chain V and J trimming.

The clonotype was recovered from a woman aged 50 to 65 in good health and CMV-seropositive. The sequenced material came from PBMCs. V usage is TRBV27 and J usage is TRBJ1-1; 10 positions match TRBD1. The CDR3 sequence: CASSRTGGNTEAFF. CDR3 in DNA: TGTGCCAGCAGCCGGACAGGGGGGAACACTGAAGCTTTCTTT.